Each of the 31 T cell receptor beta chains below was sequenced from the same sample in a study of blood T cell repertoires in COVID-19. Libraries were prepared by immunoSEQ multiplex PCR; TCRdb keeps only in-frame clonotypes and omits some of them. Of 390,000 or so clones in the sample, around 87% were seen once. The sequencing input was peripheral blood. The source of these receptors is a woman under 40 with COVID-19, enrolled during active disease.

The chain employs TRBV15 and TRBJ1-3, with a tentative D call TRBD1 (6 bases). Between the trimmed V and J ends, which lost 4 bases and 0 bases, there was a span of 13 bases. The length of the CDR3 is 16 residues. Per the germline V gene, CDR1 is LNHNV and CDR2 is YYDKDF (reference sequence). CDR3 DNA: TGTGCCACCAGCACGGGACACTTACTCTCTGGAAACACCATATATTTT. It is translated as CATSTGHLLSGNTIYF.

CDR3 protein: CAWTRTGATSTDTQYF. The CDR3 DNA sequence: TGTGCCTGGACCCGGACAGGCGCTACTAGCACAGATACGCAGTATTTT. The genes are TRBV30 and TRBJ2-3, with 7 bases fitting TRBD1. CDR3 length equals 16 residues. V was clipped by 4 bases and J by 0 bases; unmatched bases: 10. Germline loops: CDR1 GTSNPN, CDR2 SVGIG (reference sequence).

This chain links TRBV2 with TRBJ2-2, with 10 bases lining up with TRBD1. Looked up from germline, CDR1 is SNHLY and CDR2 is FYNNEI. The CDR3 totals 15 residues. V was clipped by 4 bases and J by 4 bases; unmatched bases: 3. The CDR3 bases are TGTGCCAGCAGTGGGGACAGGGGTGCCACCGGGGAGCTGTTTTTT. Translating it yields CASSGDRGATGELFF.

The rearrangement links TRBV10-1 to TRBJ1-1, with D unclear. Trimming pared 2 bases from V and 10 bases from J, leaving 11 bases between. Germline assignment: CDR1 WNHNN and CDR2 SYGVQD (reference sequence). This CDR3 has 12 residues. The CDR3 DNA reads TGCGCCAGCAGTGAGAGCGTCCGGATAGCTTTCTTT. Translated: CASSESVRIAFF.

V and J are TRBV7-2 and TRBJ1-5, with TRBD1 matching over 7 bases. V trimming: 5 bases; J trimming: 7 bases; junction bases outside the gene matches: 5. Germline CDR1 and CDR2: SGHTA and FQGNSA. The CDR3 has 13 residues. The CDR3 protein is CASSRQGEQPQHF. The CDR3 DNA follows: TGTGCCAGCAGCCGACAGGGCGAGCAGCCCCAGCATTTT.

This clone was recorded only once. This rearrangement joins TRBV4-2 to TRBJ1-4; no reliable D call. The CDR3 contains 14 residues. Germline V gives CDR1 LGHNA, CDR2 YNFKEQ. V shed 4 bases and J shed 7 bases, with 13 bases lying between them. The CDR3 region has the DNA TGTGCCAGCAGCCGAGAGAAGGGAGGTGAAAAACTGTTTTTT. Its translation: CASSREKGGEKLFF.

V and J are TRBV6-8 and TRBJ2-3; 8 bases are a match to TRBD2. Trimming cost V 4 bases and J 2 bases; bases outside gene matches: 8. This CDR3 has 16 amino acids. Germline assignment: CDR1 MNHGY and CDR2 SAAAGT. In nucleotides, the CDR3 is TGTGCCAGCAGTTTACTAGCGGAGGGCCCCACAGATACGCAGTATTTT. This codes for CASSLLAEGPTDTQYF.

The chain joins TRBV7-9 to TRBJ2-1; 8 bases line up with TRBD2. Per germline, CDR1 SEHNR and CDR2 FQNEAQ (reference sequence). V trimming: 1 base; J trimming: 0 bases; junction bases outside the gene matches: 8. The CDR3 is made up of 18 amino acids. The CDR3 here is CASSLGLAGRSSYNEQFF. The CDR3 DNA follows: TGTGCCAGCAGCTTAGGGCTAGCGGGCAGAAGCTCCTACAATGAGCAGTTCTTC.

This clone was detected a few times. This chain links TRBV5-1 with TRBJ1-4; D uncertain. The germline V gene has CDR1 SGHRS and CDR2 YFSETQ. The CDR3 runs to 13 residues. The germline V and J ends were trimmed by 3 bases and 3 bases, with 6 bases remaining between them. The CDR3 spells CASSSFPNEKLFF. CDR3 nucleotides: TGCGCCAGCAGCTCGTTTCCTAATGAAAAACTGTTTTTT.

V is TRBV5-4 and J is TRBJ2-3, with D tentatively TRBD2 (6 bases). Looked up from germline, CDR1 is SGHNT and CDR2 is YYREEE (reference sequence). V shed 6 bases and J shed 4 bases, with 24 bases lying between them. The CDR3 spans 17 residues. CDR3 residues: CASNPRGGSKAADTQYF. The CDR3 nucleotides read TGTGCCAGCAACCCCCGTGGGGGGAGTAAAGCCGCAGATACGCAGTATTTT.

J is TRBJ2-3 and V is TRBV9; 8 bases fit TRBD2. V gave up 3 bases and J gave up 1 base; unmatched junction bases: 16. The CDR3 runs to 19 residues. Germline values: CDR1 SGDLS, CDR2 YYNGEE. The CDR3 loop is CASSGRNLAGVLGTDTQYF. The CDR3 DNA sequence: TGTGCCAGCAGCGGAAGAAATCTAGCGGGTGTCCTTGGCACAGATACGCAGTATTTT.

The gene calls are TRBV7-2 and TRBJ1-1; D is perhaps TRBD1 (5 bases). With 0 bases removed from V and 4 bases from J, the gap between germline ends came to 12 bases. The CDR3 spans 15 residues. From germline, CDR1 is SGHTA and CDR2 FQGNSA. CDR3 sequence (DNA): TGTGCCAGCAGCTTAGCCCCGGGGGGGGGCACTGAAGCTTTCTTT. Translated, it gives CASSLAPGGGTEAFF.

The chain links TRBV2 to TRBJ2-7, with TRBD2 as a possible D gene (6 bases). The CDR3 is 14 residues long. V lost 2 bases to trimming and J lost 2 bases, with 10 bases between them. The germline V gene has CDR1 SNHLY and CDR2 FYNNEI. The CDR3, as DNA: TGTGCCAGCAGTGAATTAGCGGTCACCTACGAGCAGTACTTC. The encoded protein is CASSELAVTYEQYF.

This clone was observed once. The chain links TRBV19 to TRBJ2-7, with D tentatively TRBD1 (7 bases). The CDR3 covers 14 residues. Between the trimmed V and J ends, which lost 10 bases and 5 bases, there was a span of 21 bases. Germline CDR1 reads LNHDA; CDR2 reads SQIVND (reference sequence). The CDR3: CATLGGGGRHEQYF. The CDR3 bases are TGTGCCACCCTTGGTGGAGGGGGCCGCCACGAGCAGTACTTC.

V is TRBV7-3 and J is TRBJ2-7, with TRBD2 matching 7 bases. The CDR3 sequence is 15 residues long. Per the germline V gene, CDR1 is SGHTA and CDR2 is FQGTGA. V lost 5 bases and J lost 5; bases outside the gene matches: 12. The CDR3 loop reads CASSPRGGFNHEQYF. The DNA of the CDR3 is TGTGCCAGCAGCCCCCGGGGAGGGTTCAACCACGAGCAGTACTTC.

The V call is TRBV10-3, the J call TRBJ2-3, with TRBD1 identical over 8 bases. The J segment lost 5 bases and the V segment lost 4 bases, leaving 5 bases of the junction unmatched. This CDR3 is built from 14 residues. The germline V gene has CDR1 ENHRY and CDR2 SYGVKD. Written as DNA, the CDR3 is TGTGCCATCAGTGGACAGGGGATAGAAGATACGCAGTATTTT. It is translated as CAISGQGIEDTQYF.

The chain employs TRBV7-2 and TRBJ1-5; tentatively, D is TRBD1 (5 bases). V shed 5 bases and J shed 0 bases, with 11 bases lying between them. There are 15 residues in the CDR3. Germline lookup yields CDR1 SGHTA and CDR2 FQGNSA. The CDR3 region has the DNA TGTGCCAGCAGCACGGACAACTTTAGCAATCAGCCCCAGCATTTT. It specifies CASSTDNFSNQPQHF. The variable domain in full, with the rest retrieved from reference TRBV7-2 and TRBJ1-5, is GAGVSQSPSNKVTEKGKDVELRCDPISGHTALYWYRQSLGQGLEFLIYFQGNSAPDKSGLPSDRFSAERTGGSVSTLTIQRTQQEDSAVYLCASSTDNFSNQPQHFGDGTRLSIL.

The V gene is TRBV5-1, the J gene TRBJ2-3, with TRBD1 as a possible D gene (5 bases). Germline V lookup: CDR1 SGHRS, CDR2 YFSETQ. V was clipped by 4 bases and J by 6 bases, with 9 bases between them. The CDR3 contains 12 residues. The CDR3 spells CASSVSGDTQYF. CDR3 nucleotides: TGCGCCAGCAGCGTGTCAGGGGATACGCAGTATTTT.

Here the CDR3 reads CASSLLVGTGTGELFF. The CDR3 bases are TGTGCCAGCAGCTTATTGGTCGGGACAGGAACCGGGGAGCTGTTTTTT. The gene calls are TRBV5-4 and TRBJ2-2, with TRBD1 matching 8 bases. CDR3 length: 16 residues. Per germline, CDR1 SGHNT and CDR2 YYREEE (reference sequence). The junction had 8 bases not matched to a gene; V was cut back by 2 bases and J by 5 bases. Full variable domain (outside the CDR3, taken from reference TRBV5-4 and TRBJ2-2): ETGVTQSPTHLIKTRGQQVTLRCSSQSGHNTVSWYQQALGQGPQFIFQYYREEENGRGNFPPRFSGLQFPNYSSELNVNALELDDSALYLCASSLLVGTGTGELFFGEGSRLTVL.

V gene TRBV5-1 combines with J gene TRBJ1-6, with TRBD1 as a possible D gene (5 bases). Germline V gene data show CDR1 as SGHRS and CDR2 as YFSETQ. Trimming left V 1 base short and J 7 bases short, with 12 bases between. The CDR3 length is 15 residues. The CDR3 reads CASSLRRDRNSPLHF. CDR3 DNA sequence: TGCGCCAGCAGCTTGAGGCGGGACCGAAATTCACCCCTCCACTTT.

The rearrangement links TRBV3-1 (or the pseudogene TRBV3-2) to TRBJ1-2; 9 bases are shared with TRBD1. The CDR3 loop spans 14 amino acids. The trim removed 5 bases at V and 3 bases at J, leaving 4 bases unmatched. CDR1 and CDR2 from the germline V gene are LGHDT and YNNKEL (reference sequence). The CDR3 DNA sequence: TGTGCCAGCAGCGAAAGGACAGGGGACTATGGCTACACCTTC. Translation: CASSERTGDYGYTF.

The chain recombines TRBV11-2 with TRBJ2-1, with TRBD2 matching over 7 bases. The V gene's germline CDR1 is SGHAT and CDR2 FQNNGV. The CDR3 totals 15 residues. V trimming: 7 bases; J trimming: 6 bases; junction bases outside the gene matches: 12. In DNA, the CDR3 is TGTGCCAGCACCTCGTGGTCTAGCGGTCCCAATGAGCAGTTCTTC. Translated: CASTSWSSGPNEQFF. Based on the CDR3 plus reference TRBV11-2 and TRBJ2-1, the full variable domain is EAGVAQSPRYKIIEKRQSVAFWCNPISGHATLYWYQQILGQGPKLLIQFQNNGVVDDSQLPKDRFSAERLKGVDSTLKIQPAKLEDSAVYLCASTSWSSGPNEQFFGPGTRLTVL.

To note about this clone: Other DNA variants within this sample encode the same CDR3. The chain links TRBV15 to TRBJ2-7, with TRBD1 matching 11 bases. There are 13 residues in the CDR3. With 3 bases clipped from V and 7 bases from J, the junction kept 2 bases outside the gene matches. Germline lookup yields CDR1 LNHNV and CDR2 YYDKDF (reference sequence). CDR3 DNA sequence: TGTGCCACCAGCAGGGACAGGGGGCGGGAGCAGTACTTC. As protein: CATSRDRGREQYF.

V usage is TRBV19 and J usage is TRBJ2-5, with D possibly TRBD2 on 5 matching bases. V lost 3 bases to trimming and J lost 3 bases, with 11 bases between them. CDR1 and CDR2 (germline): LNHDA, SQIVND (reference sequence). CDR3 length equals 14 residues. The CDR3: CASSIAGLEETQYF. The CDR3 region has the DNA TGTGCCAGTAGTATCGCGGGTCTAGAAGAGACCCAGTACTTC.

V and J are TRBV6-6 and TRBJ2-7; 11 bases agree with TRBD2. J was trimmed by 3 bases and V by 3 bases; bases with no gene match: 4. The CDR3 is 15 amino acids. Germline V gives CDR1 MNHNY, CDR2 SVGAGI (reference sequence). CDR3 DNA: TGTGCCAGCAGTTATCAAGGGACTAGCGGCTACGAGCAGTACTTC. This codes for CASSYQGTSGYEQYF.

This chain connects TRBV21-1 to TRBJ2-7; the table gives TRBD2 as D, unverified against the DNA. TRBV21-1 is annotated as a pseudogene. This CDR3 is built from 14 residues. The CDR3 DNA reads as TGTGCCAGCAGCAAAGGAGGGAGACCCTACGAGCAGTACTTC. Translation: CASSKGGRPYEQYF.

J is TRBJ2-6 and V is TRBV5-1; 9 bases align to TRBD2. From germline, CDR1 is SGHRS and CDR2 YFSETQ. This CDR3 is 17 amino acids long. The V segment lost 0 bases and the J segment 3 bases; nucleotides outside the gene matches: 4. The CDR3 reads CASSLVAGAFGANVLTF. The CDR3 nucleotides read TGCGCCAGCAGCTTGGTAGCGGGAGCTTTTGGGGCCAACGTCCTGACTTTC.

This chain links TRBV5-1 with TRBJ2-1, with 8 bases matching TRBD1. This CDR3 has 15 residues. Germline loops: CDR1 SGHRS, CDR2 YFSETQ. V lost 5 bases to trimming and J lost 4 bases; unmatched junction nucleotides: 8. CDR3: CASRDGQGRYNEQFF. Written as DNA, the CDR3 is TGCGCCAGCAGAGACGGACAGGGTCGGTACAATGAGCAGTTCTTC.

The table lists this clone with a count of one. This chain links TRBV29-1 with TRBJ1-1; a possible D gene is TRBD1 (5 bases). V lost 5 bases and J 1 base, leaving 8 bases between the germline ends. This CDR3 has 12 amino acids. Looked up from germline, CDR1 is SQVTM and CDR2 is ANQGSEA. CDR3 in amino acids: CSVLRGNTEAFF. Here the CDR3 DNA reads TGCAGCGTTTTAAGGGGGAACACTGAAGCTTTCTTT.

This chain uses TRBV7-9 with TRBJ2-7; D remains unclear. CDR3 length: 14 amino acids. Germline V gives CDR1 SEHNR, CDR2 FQNEAQ (reference sequence). Between the trimmed V and J ends, which lost 2 bases and 0 bases, there was a span of 8 bases. This chain's CDR3 is CASSLPQTSYEQYF. The DNA for the CDR3 is TGTGCCAGCAGCTTACCACAGACCTCCTACGAGCAGTACTTC.

This clone has a single count. CDR3 sequence reads: CASSPDRGKAGELFF. The CDR3 DNA reads as TGTGCCAGTAGTCCGGACAGGGGAAAGGCCGGGGAGCTGTTTTTT. This chain uses TRBV19 with TRBJ2-2; TRBD1 matches at 9 bases. CDR1 and CDR2 from the germline V gene are LNHDA and SQIVND (reference sequence). The V and J ends lost 5 bases and 6 bases, in that order; junction bases with no gene match: 7. The CDR3 sequence is 15 residues long. The variable domain in full, with the rest retrieved from reference TRBV19 and TRBJ2-2, is DGGITQSPKYLFRKEGQNVTLSCEQNLNHDAMYWYRQDPGQGLRLIYYSQIVNDFQKGDIAEGYSVSREKKESFPLTVTSAQKNPTAFYLCASSPDRGKAGELFFGEGSRLTVL.